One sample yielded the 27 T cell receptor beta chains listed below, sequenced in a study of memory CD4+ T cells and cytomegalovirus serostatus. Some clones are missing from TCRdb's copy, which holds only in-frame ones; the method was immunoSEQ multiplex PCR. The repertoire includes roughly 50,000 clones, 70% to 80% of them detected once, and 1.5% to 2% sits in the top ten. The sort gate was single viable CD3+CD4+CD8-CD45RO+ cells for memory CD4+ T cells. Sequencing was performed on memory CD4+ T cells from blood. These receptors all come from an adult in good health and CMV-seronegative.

This chain's CDR3 is CASSPDRGPYEQYF. In nucleotides, the CDR3 is TGTGCCAGCAGCCCAGACAGGGGTCCCTACGAGCAGTACTTC. This chain links TRBV5-5 with TRBJ2-7, with TRBD1 matching over 8 bases. The germline V gene encodes CDR1 SGHKS and CDR2 YYEKEE (reference sequence). CDR3 length: 14 residues. V dropped 4 bases and J dropped 2; count of bases not matched to a gene: 5.

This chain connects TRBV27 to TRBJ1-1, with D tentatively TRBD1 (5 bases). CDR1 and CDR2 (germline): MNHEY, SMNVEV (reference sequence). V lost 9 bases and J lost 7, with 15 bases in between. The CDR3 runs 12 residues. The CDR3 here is CASRGVGGEAFF. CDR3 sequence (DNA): TGTGCCAGTAGGGGAGTGGGGGGTGAAGCTTTCTTT.

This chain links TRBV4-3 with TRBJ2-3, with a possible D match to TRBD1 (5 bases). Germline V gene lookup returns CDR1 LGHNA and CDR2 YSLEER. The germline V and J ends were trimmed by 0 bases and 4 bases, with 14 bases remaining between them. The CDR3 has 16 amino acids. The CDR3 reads CASSQDRRARADTQYF. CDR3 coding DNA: TGCGCCAGCAGCCAAGATCGCAGGGCCAGGGCAGATACGCAGTATTTT.

The CDR3 DNA sequence: TGTGCCAGCAGCAGACGGACTAGCGGGGGTTTTACAGATACGCAGTATTTT. As protein: CASSRRTSGGFTDTQYF. V and J are TRBV7-2 and TRBJ2-3, with 13 bases aligning to TRBD2. V shed 5 bases and J 3 bases; nucleotides not matched to a gene: 8. CDR3 size: 17 residues. Per germline, CDR1 SGHTA and CDR2 FQGNSA.

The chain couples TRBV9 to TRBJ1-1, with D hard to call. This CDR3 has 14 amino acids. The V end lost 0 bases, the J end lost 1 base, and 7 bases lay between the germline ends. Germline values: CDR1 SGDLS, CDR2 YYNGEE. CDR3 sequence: CASSVALQNTEAFF. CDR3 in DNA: TGTGCCAGCAGCGTAGCTCTGCAGAACACTGAAGCTTTCTTT.

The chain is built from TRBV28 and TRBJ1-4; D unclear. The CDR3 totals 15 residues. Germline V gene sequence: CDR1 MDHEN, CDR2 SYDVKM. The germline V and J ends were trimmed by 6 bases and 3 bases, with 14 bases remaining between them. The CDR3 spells CASSQSGFSNEKLFF. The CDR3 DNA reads TGTGCCAGCAGCCAAAGTGGCTTTTCTAATGAAAAACTGTTTTTT.

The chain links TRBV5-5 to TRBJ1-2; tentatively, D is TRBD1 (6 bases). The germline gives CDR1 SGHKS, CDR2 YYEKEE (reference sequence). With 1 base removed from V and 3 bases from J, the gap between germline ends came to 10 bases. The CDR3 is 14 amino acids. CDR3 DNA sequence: TGTGCCAGCAGCTTGACGGGACAACACTATGGCTACACCTTC. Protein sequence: CASSLTGQHYGYTF.

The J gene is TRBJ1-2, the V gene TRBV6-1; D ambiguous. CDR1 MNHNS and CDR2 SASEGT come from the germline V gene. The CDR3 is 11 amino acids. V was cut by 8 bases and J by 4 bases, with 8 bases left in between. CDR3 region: CASRWGYGYTF. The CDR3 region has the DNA TGTGCCAGCCGATGGGGCTATGGCTACACCTTC.

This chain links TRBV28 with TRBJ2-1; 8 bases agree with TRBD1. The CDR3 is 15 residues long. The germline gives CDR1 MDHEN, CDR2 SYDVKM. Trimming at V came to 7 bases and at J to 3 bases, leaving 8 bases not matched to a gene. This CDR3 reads CASKSGTGDYNEQFF. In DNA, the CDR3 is TGTGCCAGCAAATCCGGGACAGGCGACTACAATGAGCAGTTCTTC.

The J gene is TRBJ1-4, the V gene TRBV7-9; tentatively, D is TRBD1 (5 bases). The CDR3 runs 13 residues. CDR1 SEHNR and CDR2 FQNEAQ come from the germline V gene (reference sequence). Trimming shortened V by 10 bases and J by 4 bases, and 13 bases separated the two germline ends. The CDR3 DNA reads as TGTGCCATTCGACAGCCCATTAATGAAAAACTGTTTTTT. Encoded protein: CAIRQPINEKLFF. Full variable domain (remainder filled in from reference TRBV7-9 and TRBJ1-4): DTGVSQNPRHKITKRGQNVTFRCDPISEHNRLYWYRQTLGQGPEFLTYFQNEAQLEKSRLLSDRFSAERPKGSFSTLEIQRTEQGDSAMYLCAIRQPINEKLFFGSGTQLSVL.

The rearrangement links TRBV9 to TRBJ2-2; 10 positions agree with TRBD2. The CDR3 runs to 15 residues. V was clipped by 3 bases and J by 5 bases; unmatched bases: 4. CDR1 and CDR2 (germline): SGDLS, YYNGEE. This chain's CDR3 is CASSGTSGATGELFF. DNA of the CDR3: TGTGCCAGCAGCGGTACTAGCGGGGCGACCGGGGAGCTGTTTTTT.

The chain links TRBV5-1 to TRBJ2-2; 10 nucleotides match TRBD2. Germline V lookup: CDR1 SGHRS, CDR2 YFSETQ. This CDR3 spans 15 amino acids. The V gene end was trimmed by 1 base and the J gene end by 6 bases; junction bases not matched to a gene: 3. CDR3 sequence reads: CASSLTSGTSGELFF. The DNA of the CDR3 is TGCGCCAGCAGCTTGACTAGCGGGACGTCCGGGGAGCTGTTTTTT.

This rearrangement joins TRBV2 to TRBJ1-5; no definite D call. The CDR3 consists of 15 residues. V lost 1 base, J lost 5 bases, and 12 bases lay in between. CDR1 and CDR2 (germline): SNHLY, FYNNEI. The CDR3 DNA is TGTGCCAGCAGTGAAGGGCAGGTCGGTGATCAGCCCCAGCATTTT. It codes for CASSEGQVGDQPQHF.

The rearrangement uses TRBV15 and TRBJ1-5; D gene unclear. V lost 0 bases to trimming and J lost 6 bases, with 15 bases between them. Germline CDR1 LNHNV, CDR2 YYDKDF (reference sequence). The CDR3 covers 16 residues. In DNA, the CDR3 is TGTGCCACCAGCAGAGAGAGGGCAGGCCGCCGTCAGCCCCAGCATTTT. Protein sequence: CATSRERAGRRQPQHF. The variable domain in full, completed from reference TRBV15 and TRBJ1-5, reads DAMVIQNPRYQVTQFGKPVTLSCSQTLNHNVMYWYQQKSSQAPKLLFHYYDKDFNNEADTPDNFQSRRPNTSFCFLDIRSPGLGDTAMYLCATSRERAGRRQPQHFGDGTRLSIL.

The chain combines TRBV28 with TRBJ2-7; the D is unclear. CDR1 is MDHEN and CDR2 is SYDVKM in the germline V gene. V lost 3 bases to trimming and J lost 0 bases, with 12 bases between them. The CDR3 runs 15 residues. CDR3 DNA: TGTGCCAGCAGTTTGGGTTACAGAAACTCCTACGAGCAGTACTTC. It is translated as CASSLGYRNSYEQYF.

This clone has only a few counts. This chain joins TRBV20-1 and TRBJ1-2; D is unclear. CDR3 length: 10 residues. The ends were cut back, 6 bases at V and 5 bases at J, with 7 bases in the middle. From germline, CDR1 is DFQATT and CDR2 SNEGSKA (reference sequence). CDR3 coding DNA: TGCAGTGCGACTGAATATGGCTACACCTTC. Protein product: CSATEYGYTF.

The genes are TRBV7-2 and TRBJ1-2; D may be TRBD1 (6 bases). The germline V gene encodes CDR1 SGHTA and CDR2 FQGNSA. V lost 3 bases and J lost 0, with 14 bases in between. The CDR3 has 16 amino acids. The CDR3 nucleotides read TGTGCCAGCAGCTTTGGAGGGGGGGCTACTAACTATGGCTACACCTTC. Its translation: CASSFGGGATNYGYTF.

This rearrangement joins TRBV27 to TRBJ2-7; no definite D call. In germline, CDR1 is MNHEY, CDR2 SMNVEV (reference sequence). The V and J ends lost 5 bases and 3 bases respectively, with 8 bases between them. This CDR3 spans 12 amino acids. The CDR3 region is CASSKVGYEQYF. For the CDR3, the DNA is TGTGCCAGCAGTAAGGTCGGCTACGAGCAGTACTTC.

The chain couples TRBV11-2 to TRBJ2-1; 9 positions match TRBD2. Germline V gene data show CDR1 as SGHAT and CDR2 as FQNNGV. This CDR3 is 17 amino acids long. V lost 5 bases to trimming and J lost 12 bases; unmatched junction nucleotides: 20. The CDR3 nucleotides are TGTGCCAGCAGCCTATCCGGTGGGGTAGCGGGAGCTTGGGGGCAGTTCTTC. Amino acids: CASSLSGGVAGAWGQFF.

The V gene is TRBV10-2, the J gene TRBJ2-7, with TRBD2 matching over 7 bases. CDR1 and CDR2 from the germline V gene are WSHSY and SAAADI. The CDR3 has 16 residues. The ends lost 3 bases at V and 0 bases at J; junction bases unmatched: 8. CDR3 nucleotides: TGCGCCAGCAGTGATAAGGGAGGGTCCCGCTCCTACGAGCAGTACTTC. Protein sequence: CASSDKGGSRSYEQYF.

The DNA of the CDR3 is TGTGCCAGCAGCCCCGAGGGGTCCTACCGCTATGGCTACACCTTC. Amino acid sequence: CASSPEGSYRYGYTF. This chain uses TRBV5-4 with TRBJ1-2, with D tentatively TRBD1 (5 bases). The CDR3 totals 15 residues. Trimming removed 4 bases at V and 4 bases at J, with 17 bases between. Per germline, CDR1 SGHNT and CDR2 YYREEE (reference sequence).

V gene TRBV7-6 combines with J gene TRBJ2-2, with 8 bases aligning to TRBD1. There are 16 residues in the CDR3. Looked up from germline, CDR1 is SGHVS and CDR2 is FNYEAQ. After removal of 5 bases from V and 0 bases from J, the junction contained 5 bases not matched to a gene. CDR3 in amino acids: CASSHETGANTGELFF. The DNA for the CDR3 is TGTGCCAGCAGCCACGAGACAGGGGCGAACACCGGGGAGCTGTTTTTT.

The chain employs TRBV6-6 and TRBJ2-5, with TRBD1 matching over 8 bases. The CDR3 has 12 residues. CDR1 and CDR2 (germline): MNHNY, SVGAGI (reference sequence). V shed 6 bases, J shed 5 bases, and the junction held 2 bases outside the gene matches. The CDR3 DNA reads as TGTGCCAGCAGGGACAGGGTGGAGACCCAGTACTTC. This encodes CASRDRVETQYF.

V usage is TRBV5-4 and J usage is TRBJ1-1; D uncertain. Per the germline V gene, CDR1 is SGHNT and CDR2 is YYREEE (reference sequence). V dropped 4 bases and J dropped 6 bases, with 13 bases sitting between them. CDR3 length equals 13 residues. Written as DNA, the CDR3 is TGTGCCAGCAGCCCCGGCCATCGGGCTGAAGCTTTCTTT. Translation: CASSPGHRAEAFF.

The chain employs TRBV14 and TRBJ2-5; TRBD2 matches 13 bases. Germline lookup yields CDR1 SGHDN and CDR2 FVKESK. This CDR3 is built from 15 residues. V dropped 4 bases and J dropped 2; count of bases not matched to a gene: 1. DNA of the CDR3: TGTGCCAGCAGCCCGGGACTAGCGGGGCAAGAGACCCAGTACTTC. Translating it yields CASSPGLAGQETQYF.

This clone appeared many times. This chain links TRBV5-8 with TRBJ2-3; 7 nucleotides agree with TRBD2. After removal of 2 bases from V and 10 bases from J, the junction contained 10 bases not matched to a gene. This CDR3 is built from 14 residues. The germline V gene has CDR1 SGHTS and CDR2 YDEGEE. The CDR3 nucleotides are TGTGCCAGCAGCTTTTCCTTTGCGGGAGAGGCGCAGTATTTT. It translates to CASSFSFAGEAQYF.

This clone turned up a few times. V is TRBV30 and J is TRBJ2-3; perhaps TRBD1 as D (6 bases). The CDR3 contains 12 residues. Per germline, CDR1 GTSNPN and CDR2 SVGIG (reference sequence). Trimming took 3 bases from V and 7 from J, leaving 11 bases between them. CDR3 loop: CAWRKRGYTQYF. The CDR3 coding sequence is TGTGCCTGGAGGAAGAGGGGGTATACGCAGTATTTT. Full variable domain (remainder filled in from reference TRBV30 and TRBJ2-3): SQTIHQWPATLVQPVGSPLSLECTVEGTSNPNLYWYRQAAGRGLQLLFYSVGIGQISSEVPQNLSASRPQDRQFILSSKKLLLSDSGFYLCAWRKRGYTQYFGPGTRLTVL.